This T cell receptor (beta chain) was identified during a study of CD8 T cells in Susac syndrome. Across the study: Among sequenced Susac syndrome patients, 5 or 6 had active disease and roughly eight were in remission.

An amount of RNA that ranged from roughly 0.5 to 1 ug was reverse transcribed with random hexamers. With immunoSEQ multiplex PCR, TCR beta CDR3 was amplified across 54 Vbeta and 13 Jbeta. TCRdb processed the immunoSEQ multiplex PCR reads anew with MiXCR; each CDR3 protein has one entry. The sample consists of 150,000 to 200,000 distinct CDR3 sequences, more than 85% of them appearing once. General study points: As the study acknowledged, the number of individuals in its TCR sequencing and HLA analysis was relatively small.

TEMRA cells were enriched by FACS, and CD4+ and CD8+ T cells were negatively isolated. Trimming left V 0 bases short and J 2 bases short, with 7 bases between. This CDR3 has 14 amino acids. CDR1 and CDR2 (germline): MGHRA, YSYEKL. A remark on this clonotype: What it binds is not known.

This sequence joins TRBV4-1 and TRBJ1-2; no clear D gene. Sequencing was performed on CD4+ T cells from PBMCs. This receptor was identified in a human donor with Susac syndrome. The DNA for the CDR3 is TGCGCCAGCAGCCAAGATTTCAGCAACTATGGCTACACCTTC. Translation: CASSQDFSNYGYTF.